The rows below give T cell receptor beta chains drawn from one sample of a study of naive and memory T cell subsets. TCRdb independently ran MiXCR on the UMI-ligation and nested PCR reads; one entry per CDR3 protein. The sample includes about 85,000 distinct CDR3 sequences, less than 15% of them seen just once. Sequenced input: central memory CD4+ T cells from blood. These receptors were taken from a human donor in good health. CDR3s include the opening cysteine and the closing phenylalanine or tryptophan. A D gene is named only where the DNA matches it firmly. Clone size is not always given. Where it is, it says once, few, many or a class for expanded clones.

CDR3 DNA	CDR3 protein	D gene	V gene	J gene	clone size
TGTGCCTGGAATCCGCGCCCTCCAAGACCAGATACGCAGTATTTT	CAWNPRPPRPDTQYF	.	TRBV30	TRBJ2-3	many
TGCAGCGGTTCGGGACAGGCGAACACCGGGGAGCTGTTTTTT	CSGSGQANTGELFF	TRBD1	TRBV29-1	TRBJ2-2	few
TGTGCCAGCAGCCGGGGACTAGCGGGAGGGGAGCAGTTCTTC	CASSRGLAGGEQFF	TRBD2	TRBV11-2	TRBJ2-1	.
TGTGCCAGCAGTTACCCGGATCCCGGGCGTACGCAGTATTTT	CASSYPDPGRTQYF	.	TRBV6-2/TRBV6-3	TRBJ2-3	many
TGTGCCAGTAGCGGAGCGGGAGGAAATTGGGAGCAGTACTTC	CASSGAGGNWEQYF	TRBD2	TRBV2	TRBJ2-7	few
TGTGCCAGCAGCTTCGACGGGAGTTACGAGCAGTACTTC	CASSFDGSYEQYF	.	TRBV7-9	TRBJ2-7	many
TGTGCCAGCAGTTTAGGACTGACCTCTGGGGCCAACGTCCTGACTTTC	CASSLGLTSGANVLTF	.	TRBV27	TRBJ2-6	.
TGTGCCAGCAGCCCCGGGTCCAGCTACACTGAAGCTTTCTTT	CASSPGSSYTEAFF	.	TRBV27	TRBJ1-1	.
TGTGCCAGCAGCTTTCGGACAGGGGGAATTACTGAAGCTTTCTTT	CASSFRTGGITEAFF	TRBD1	TRBV7-9	TRBJ1-1	.
TGCAGTGCTATAATCCATTTGAACACTGAAGCTTTCTTT	CSAIIHLNTEAFF	.	TRBV20-1	TRBJ1-1	few
TGTGCCAGCAGCGTAGGACAGGGGGCTGACGTGGAGACCCAGTACTTC	CASSVGQGADVETQYF	TRBD1	TRBV9	TRBJ2-5	.
TGTGCCAGCAGTTTAGCGCGGTTCTACGAGCAGTACTTC	CASSLARFYEQYF	.	TRBV12-3/TRBV12-4	TRBJ2-7	.
TGTGCCAGCAGTTTAAGAAGACAGGTCTACGAGCAGTACTTC	CASSLRRQVYEQYF	.	TRBV27	TRBJ2-7	.
TGTGCCAGCAGATACGAATATAATAGCGGGCCTAGCACAGATACGCAGTATTTT	CASRYEYNSGPSTDTQYF	TRBD2	TRBV5-4	TRBJ2-3	many
TGTGCCAGCAGTTTGCAGGTTGCGAACACCGGGGAGCTGTTTTTT	CASSLQVANTGELFF	.	TRBV28	TRBJ2-2	.
TGTGCCAGCAGCTCGGACAGTGAAGCCAAAAACATTCAGTACTTC	CASSSDSEAKNIQYF	.	TRBV5-4	TRBJ2-4	few
TGCAGCGTTAGCACTACAGGCAATCAGCCCCAGCATTTT	CSVSTTGNQPQHF	.	TRBV29-1	TRBJ1-5	few
TGTGCCAGCAGTTCTGTTCCAGGGGTGTCTAACTATGGCTACACCTTC	CASSSVPGVSNYGYTF	.	TRBV28	TRBJ1-2	few
TGTGCCAGCAGCTTGTCCGGGACTATCACAGATACGCAGTATTTT	CASSLSGTITDTQYF	TRBD2	TRBV5-4	TRBJ2-3	.
TGTGCCAGCAGTTTTAGGTCAGGGGACACTGAAGCTTTCTTT	CASSFRSGDTEAFF	.	TRBV27	TRBJ1-1	.
TGTGCCAGCAGCTTAGAACCATCAGGGGCTTCACCCCTCCACTTT	CASSLEPSGASPLHF	.	TRBV7-8	TRBJ1-6	many
TGTGCCAGCAGTTTAGGGCCAGGGGGCACTGAAGCTTTCTTT	CASSLGPGGTEAFF	TRBD1	TRBV12-3/TRBV12-4	TRBJ1-1	many
TGCAGTGCTACGACAGCGGATAATGAAAAACTGTTTTTT	CSATTADNEKLFF	.	TRBV20-1	TRBJ1-4	few
TGTGCCAGCGAAAGTGAGGGGATGTGGAATTCACCCCTCCACTTT	CASESEGMWNSPLHF	.	TRBV28	TRBJ1-6	.
TGTGCCAGCAGCCCACGACAGGGCTTCACAGATACGCAGTATTTT	CASSPRQGFTDTQYF	TRBD1	TRBV7-2	TRBJ2-3	many
TGCAGCGTTGTACTAGCGGGAATCACAGATACGCAGTATTTT	CSVVLAGITDTQYF	TRBD2	TRBV29-1	TRBJ2-3	.
TGCAGTGCTAGTGTGTCCGGGACTGGGGCCAACGTCCTGACTTTC	CSASVSGTGANVLTF	.	TRBV20-1	TRBJ2-6	many
TGTGCCAGCAGTTATATTCACGGCGGAGAAACCGGGGAGCTGTTTTTT	CASSYIHGGETGELFF	.	TRBV6-6	TRBJ2-2	.
TGTGCCAGCAGCAGCGGGCCAGTCACAGATACGCAGTATTTT	CASSSGPVTDTQYF	.	TRBV7-8	TRBJ2-3	many
TGCAGTGCCCTCCCTCCTTCCGGGGGTAGCAATCAGCCCCAGCATTTT	CSALPPSGGSNQPQHF	.	TRBV20-1	TRBJ1-5	.
TGTGCCAGCAGTCCCGGTGGTCGAGGGGTCGCTGAAGCTTTCTTT	CASSPGGRGVAEAFF	.	TRBV12-3/TRBV12-4	TRBJ1-1	many
TGCGCCAGCAGCCAAGATTATAGTCCCGGACTAGCCAATAAATACAATGAGCAGTTCTTC	CASSQDYSPGLANKYNEQFF	TRBD2	TRBV4-3	TRBJ2-1	.
TGTGCCAGCAGCTTAGGAGTTGGTTGTGCAACCGAAAAACTGTTTTTT	CASSLGVGCATEKLFF	.	TRBV7-8	TRBJ1-4	.
TGTGCCATCAGGCAGACTAGCGGGGGGAATGAGCAGTTCTTC	CAIRQTSGGNEQFF	TRBD2	TRBV10-3	TRBJ2-1	few